The text below deals with one TCR beta chain. Its antigen is still unknown. The data derive from a study of post-analysis software for immune sequencing data. Study in general: In terms of disease course, relapsing-remitting, secondary progressive and progressive-relapsing multiple sclerosis were included.

Unique-molecular-identifier-tagged TCR beta cDNA libraries were used. TCRdb re-called the PCR reads through MiXCR, storing one row per CDR3 protein. The data contain around 710,000 distinct CDR3 sequences, about 45% of them seen just once; the ten biggest clones take up roughly 5%. Findings and limits, study-wide: About 5 TRBV segments were significantly more frequent in patients than in controls. TRBV5-6, TRBV5-1 and TRBV20-1 were among these segments.

Trimming removed 3 bases at V and 6 bases at J, with 15 bases between. CDR1 is MNHEY and CDR2 is SMNVEV in the germline V gene (reference sequence). The CDR3 contains 15 residues. The sample was blood. This clonotype originated in a girl aged 5 to 17 with multiple sclerosis. This sequence joins TRBV27 and TRBJ2-1, with D possibly matching TRBD1 (5 bases). In DNA, the CDR3 is TGTGCCAGCAGTTTCGCCAGGGTCCATGGCAATGAGCAGTTCTTC. Encoded protein: CASSFARVHGNEQFF.